This TCR beta chain was sequenced in a study of blood T cell repertoires in COVID-19. The wider study: PBMCs, B-cell-depleted T cells, or T cells were the source of the cDNA or gDNA that made up the material.

The CDR3 is 19 residues long. CDR1 SGHVS and CDR2 FNYEAQ come from the germline V gene. V gave up 8 bases and J gave up 3 bases, with 31 bases separating them. The protocol was immunoSEQ multiplex PCR, while the TCRdb copy is restricted to in-frame clones and leaves out a portion. The sample lists about 270,000 clones, roughly 91% occurring once. Participants came from roughly 25 US areas, aged about 18 to 90 years. Participant-given clinical history determined each cohort assignment. This TCR derives from a woman in her sixties who had recovered from COVID-19. The specimen sequenced was PBMCs or T cells enriched from blood (not recorded which). The chain joins TRBV7-6 to TRBJ1-1; no clear D gene. Here the CDR3 DNA reads TGTGCCAGCGTCCTTGGCCTAAGTGTAGGAGAATGGTTTGACACTGAAGCTTTCTTT. Translated, it gives CASVLGLSVGEWFDTEAFF.